The rows below give T cell receptor beta chains drawn from one sample of a study of identical twins. TCRdb redid the calling of the 5' RACE reads with MiXCR, one entry per CDR3 protein. The sample shows around 550,000 distinct CDR3 sequences, roughly 15% of them seen only once. This sample was also put to use in a study of yellow fever vaccine responses in identical twins.

Sequencing was performed on CD4+ T cells sorted from blood. These receptors all come from a woman under 30 in good health. Both conserved end residues are part of each CDR3. D genes are given only for firm matches. Clone size is stated in some rows and not others, as once, few, many or a class when expanded.

clone size	D gene	V gene	J gene	CDR3 protein	CDR3 DNA
few	-	TRBV27	TRBJ2-6	CASSSPIHASGANVLTF	TGTGCCAGCAGTTCCCCTATTCATGCCTCTGGGGCCAACGTCCTGACTTTC
few	-	TRBV15	TRBJ1-2	CATSAGQGMGYTF	TGTGCCACCAGCGCGGGGCAGGGGATGGGCTACACCTTC
-	-	TRBV15	TRBJ2-3	CATSSEPPGLGGTDTQYF	TGTGCCACCAGCAGCGAGCCCCCCGGGCTAGGAGGCACAGATACGCAGTATTTT
-	TRBD2	TRBV2	TRBJ2-1	CAGTRSSYNEQFF	TGTGCCGGGACTAGGAGCTCCTACAATGAGCAGTTCTTC
few	-	TRBV5-1	TRBJ2-2	CASSLFTGSGAGELFF	TGCGCCAGCAGCTTGTTTACAGGGTCAGGGGCCGGGGAGCTGTTTTTT
-	TRBD2	TRBV20-1	TRBJ2-1	CSADKRLAGGDNEQFF	TGCAGTGCTGATAAAAGACTAGCGGGAGGGGACAATGAGCAGTTCTTC
few	TRBD2	TRBV4-2	TRBJ2-1	CASSQDRAGGKNEQFF	TGTGCCAGCAGCCAAGACAGGGCGGGAGGAAAAAATGAGCAGTTCTTC
-	-	TRBV5-1	TRBJ1-1	CASSSSSLNTEAFF	TGCGCCAGCAGTAGTTCATCCCTGAACACTGAAGCTTTCTTT
few	TRBD2	TRBV7-8	TRBJ2-4	CASSPSSRGLAGRENIQYF	TGTGCCAGCAGCCCCAGTTCTAGAGGACTAGCGGGGCGGGAAAACATTCAGTACTTC
few	TRBD2	TRBV11-3	TRBJ2-1	CASSSIAGGNEQFF	TGTGCCAGCAGCTCGATAGCGGGGGGGAATGAGCAGTTCTTC
-	TRBD2	TRBV11-2	TRBJ2-1	CASSPGTSGANEQFF	TGTGCCAGCAGCCCTGGGACTAGCGGTGCTAATGAGCAGTTCTTC
few	-	TRBV5-1	TRBJ2-1	CASSLDTSSYNEQFF	TGCGCCAGCAGCTTGGACACCAGCTCCTACAATGAGCAGTTCTTC
few	-	TRBV5-1	TRBJ2-2	CASSLFQGSTGELFF	TGCGCCAGCAGCTTGTTCCAGGGGAGCACCGGGGAGCTGTTTTTT
few	-	TRBV20-1	TRBJ2-7	CSAREGVGEQYF	TGCAGTGCTAGAGAGGGGGTGGGCGAGCAGTACTTC
-	-	TRBV12-3/TRBV12-4	TRBJ1-1	CASIEGLANTEAFF	TGTGCCAGCATCGAAGGACTGGCGAACACTGAAGCTTTCTTT
-	TRBD2	TRBV24-1	TRBJ2-1	CATSDRGTSGSNEQFF	TGTGCCACCAGTGATCGCGGGACTAGCGGGAGTAATGAGCAGTTCTTC
-	TRBD1	TRBV12-3/TRBV12-4	TRBJ2-7	CASSWDSSREQYF	TGTGCCAGCAGTTGGGACAGCTCTCGAGAGCAGTACTTC
-	-	TRBV7-8	TRBJ1-1	CASSRGFGTEAFF	TGTGCCAGCAGCCGAGGGTTTGGCACTGAAGCTTTCTTT
-	-	TRBV3-1	TRBJ1-1	CASSQQGSSGNTEAFF	TGTGCCAGCAGCCAACAGGGTTCTAGTGGGAACACTGAAGCTTTCTTT
few	-	TRBV5-1	TRBJ2-3	CASTSGASGTDTQYF	TGCGCCAGCACCTCGGGCGCCAGCGGCACAGATACGCAGTATTTT
-	-	TRBV6-8	TRBJ2-7	CASSYPTDYFTKSSYEQYF	TGTGCCAGCAGTTACCCCACCGATTATTTCACCAAGAGCTCCTACGAGCAGTACTTC
few	-	TRBV20-1	TRBJ2-1	CSVAGGGNNEQFF	TGCAGTGTAGCCGGGGGCGGGAACAATGAGCAGTTCTTC
-	TRBD2	TRBV5-1	TRBJ2-5	CASSRGLQGGETQYF	TGCGCCAGCAGCCGGGGACTCCAGGGAGGGGAGACCCAGTACTTC
few	-	TRBV29-1	TRBJ2-1	CSVGGPFSYNEQFF	TGCAGCGTTGGCGGGCCTTTCTCCTACAATGAGCAGTTCTTC